This TCR beta chain was documented in a study of cytomegalovirus exposure and HLA in healthy donors. Germline assignment: CDR1 MNHEY and CDR2 SMNVEV (reference sequence). Between the trimmed V and J ends, which lost 4 bases and 2 bases, there was a span of 6 bases. The CDR3 length is 13 residues. Amplification used 60 Vbeta primers and 13 Jbeta primers. The assay was immunoSEQ multiplex PCR, and TCRdb's table has in-frame clones only and misses some. The sample consists of about 170,000 clones, approximately 71% of them appearing once. V and J are TRBV27 and TRBJ2-4; a possible D gene is TRBD1 (5 bases). This clonotype originated in a woman between 18 and 29 years old in good health and CMV-seropositive. The sample comprised PBMCs. The CDR3 sequence: CASSWTSKNIQYF. The DNA of the CDR3 is TGTGCCAGCAGTTGGACATCCAAAAACATTCAGTACTTC.